A selection of T cell receptor beta chains follows, all from one sample in a study of cytomegalovirus exposure and HLA in healthy donors. Method: immunoSEQ multiplex PCR; TCRdb's copy keeps in-frame clones and lacks some. This table holds about 90,000 clones, approximately 71% found once. Material: PBMCs. Receptor source: a woman aged 18-29 years in good health and CMV-seropositive. CDR3s include the opening cysteine and the closing phenylalanine or tryptophan. D genes are given only for firm matches. Clone size, where shown, is once, few, many, or a class for clones that have expanded.

TRBD1,TRBV6-5,-,TRBJ2-7,CASSPGGQVVYEQYF,TGTGCCAGCAGTCCCGGGGGACAGGTCGTCTACGAGCAGTACTTC
-,TRBV9,-,TRBJ2-2,CASSVEGTGELFF,TGTGCCAGCAGCGTGGAGGGTACCGGGGAGCTGTTTTTT
-,TRBV7-3,-,TRBJ2-3,CASSFRGTDTQYF,TGTGCCAGCAGCTTCCGTGGCACAGATACGCAGTATTTT
-,TRBV7-9,few,TRBJ1-3,CASSPPRGALPTGNTIYF,TGTGCCAGCAGCCCCCCTCGCGGGGCCTTACCCACTGGAAACACCATATATTTT
-,TRBV7-9,-,TRBJ2-2,CASSLAVAGELFF,TGTGCCAGCAGCTTAGCAGTAGCCGGGGAGCTGTTTTTT
-,TRBV7-9,few,TRBJ2-1,CASSPLHLLVPPTREQFF,TGTGCCAGCAGCCCCCTCCACCTATTAGTGCCCCCAACGCGCGAGCAGTTCTTC
TRBD1,TRBV6-5,-,TRBJ2-7,CASSYRDRVHEQYF,TGTGCCAGCAGTTACCGGGACAGGGTACACGAGCAGTACTTC
-,TRBV6-1,few,TRBJ1-6,CASSGLDNSPLHF,TGTGCCAGCAGTGGGCTGGATAATTCACCCCTCCACTTT
-,TRBV9,-,TRBJ2-1,CASSANIHNEQFF,TGTGCCAGCAGCGCGAACATCCACAATGAGCAGTTCTTC
-,TRBV7-2,-,TRBJ2-7,CASSQSGGSSYEQYF,TGTGCCAGCAGTCAATCAGGGGGGAGCTCCTACGAGCAGTACTTC
-,TRBV27,few,TRBJ2-1,CASSLTLLPGYNEQFF,TGTGCCAGCAGTTTAACTTTATTGCCAGGCTACAATGAGCAGTTCTTC
-,TRBV7-3,-,TRBJ1-2,CASSLLRGGAGYTF,TGTGCCAGCAGCTTACTTCGAGGAGGGGCTGGCTACACCTTC
-,TRBV5-6,-,TRBJ2-3,CASSPTSPGRDTQYF,TGTGCCAGCAGCCCCACTAGCCCGGGAAGAGATACGCAGTATTTT
-,TRBV2,few,TRBJ1-4,CASSGSVKLFF,TGTGCCAGCAGTGGGTCGGTCAAACTGTTTTTT
-,TRBV28,-,TRBJ1-2,CASSSREVHTF,TGTGCCAGCAGCTCCAGGGAAGTCCACACCTTC
TRBD2,TRBV10-3,-,TRBJ2-1,CAISRHGRASGLYNEQFF,TGTGCCATCAGTAGGCATGGTAGGGCTAGCGGCCTATACAATGAGCAGTTCTTC
TRBD1,TRBV5-4,-,TRBJ1-4,CASSFMPSQGAGKLFF,TGTGCCAGCAGCTTTATGCCTTCGCAGGGGGCCGGAAAACTGTTTTTT
-,TRBV4-1,-,TRBJ2-1,CATRPALTYNEQFF,TGCGCCACCAGGCCAGCGCTGACCTACAATGAGCAGTTCTTC
TRBD1,TRBV6-5,-,TRBJ2-7,CASSYKGTGYF,TGTGCCAGCAGTTACAAGGGGACAGGATACTTC
-,TRBV7-6,once,TRBJ1-5,CASSFGGNQPQHF,TGTGCCAGCAGCTTTGGAGGTAATCAGCCCCAGCATTTT
-,TRBV5-4,-,TRBJ2-3,CASSGERAGATDTQYF,TGTGCCAGCAGCGGAGAGCGGGCGGGGGCCACCGATACGCAGTATTTT
TRBD2,TRBV5-1,-,TRBJ2-5,CASSSGLAGFTETQYF,TGCGCCAGCAGCTCCGGGCTAGCGGGATTCACAGAGACCCAGTACTTC
TRBD1,TRBV7-9,-,TRBJ1-2,CASSTGEGQGSSYTF,TGTGCCAGCAGCACCGGGGAGGGACAGGGGTCAAGCTACACCTTC
TRBD1,TRBV4-3,-,TRBJ1-1,CASSQDRQGMTEAFF,TGCGCCAGCAGCCAAGATCGACAGGGTATGACTGAAGCTTTCTTT
-,TRBV7-3,-,TRBJ2-5,CASSRGAQETQYF,TGTGCCAGCAGTCGCGGGGCGCAAGAGACCCAGTACTTC
TRBD2,TRBV7-9,-,TRBJ2-1,CASSLAGDSPQGEQFF,TGTGCCAGCAGCTTGGCGGGAGATTCCCCCCAAGGCGAGCAGTTCTTC
TRBD1,TRBV4-3,-,TRBJ1-5,CASSQDARQGYQPQHF,TGCGCCAGCAGCCAAGATGCGAGACAGGGATATCAGCCCCAGCATTTT
TRBD2,TRBV5-6,-,TRBJ2-5,CASSLLAGSSRTQYF,TGTGCCAGCAGCCTACTAGCGGGCTCGTCGCGGACCCAGTACTTC
-,TRBV7-8,few,TRBJ1-5,CASSATGSNQPQHF,TGTGCCAGCAGCGCCACAGGAAGCAATCAGCCCCAGCATTTT
-,TRBV5-1,-,TRBJ2-1,CASSLFNTNNEQFF,TGCGCCAGCAGCTTGTTTAACACCAACAATGAGCAGTTCTTC
-,TRBV18,-,TRBJ1-2,CASSPPSTKGGNYGYTF,TGTGCCAGCTCACCACCGTCGACAAAAGGGGGAAACTATGGCTACACCTTC
TRBD2,TRBV15,-,TRBJ2-3,CATSSPGTTIPDTQYF,TGTGCCACCAGCAGTCCCGGGACTACCATCCCAGATACGCAGTATTTT
-,TRBV2,-,TRBJ2-1,CASSGFIGGYNEQFF,TGTGCCAGCAGTGGTTTCATTGGAGGATACAATGAGCAGTTCTTC
TRBD1,TRBV5-4,-,TRBJ1-2,CASSTPDREYGYTF,TGTGCCAGCAGCACCCCCGACAGGGAGTATGGCTACACCTTC
-,TRBV14,-,TRBJ1-1,CASSQGDTEAFF,TGTGCCAGCAGCCAAGGAGACACTGAAGCTTTCTTT
TRBD2,TRBV19,-,TRBJ2-2,CASTRSKTSENTGELFF,TGTGCCAGTACCAGATCTAAGACTAGCGAAAACACCGGGGAGCTGTTTTTT
-,TRBV7-6,-,TRBJ2-3,CASSLGMGADTQYF,TGTGCCAGCAGCTTAGGGATGGGCGCAGATACGCAGTATTTT
-,TRBV5-5,-,TRBJ2-2,CASSLEGLLTGELFF,TGTGCCAGCAGCTTGGAGGGACTCCTCACCGGGGAGCTGTTTTTT
-,TRBV27,-,TRBJ2-7,CASSLEGVGFPYEQYF,TGTGCCAGCAGTTTAGAAGGGGTGGGCTTCCCCTACGAGCAGTACTTC
-,TRBV27,-,TRBJ2-2,CASSQRLAGELFF,TGTGCCAGCAGTCAAAGACTGGCGGGGGAGCTGTTTTTT
-,TRBV6-5,-,TRBJ2-2,CASTARGVAGELFF,TGTGCCAGCACCGCCAGGGGGGTCGCCGGGGAGCTGTTTTTT
-,TRBV14,medium-sized,TRBJ2-7,CASSHFPQSYEQYF,TGTGCCAGCAGCCATTTCCCGCAGTCCTACGAGCAGTACTTC
-,TRBV11-2,-,TRBJ2-5,CASSPGETQYF,TGTGCCAGCAGCCCGGGGGAGACCCAGTACTTC
TRBD2,TRBV6-6,-,TRBJ2-7,CASTLSGGAYEQYF,TGTGCCAGCACCCTTAGCGGGGGGGCGTACGAGCAGTACTTC
TRBD1,TRBV6-1,-,TRBJ1-5,CASRGTVGSNQPQHF,TGTGCCAGCAGAGGGACAGTAGGTAGCAATCAGCCCCAGCATTTT
TRBD2,TRBV19,-,TRBJ2-3,CASSWGLAVPSTDTQYF,TGTGCCAGTAGTTGGGGACTAGCTGTCCCTAGCACAGATACGCAGTATTTT
TRBD1,TRBV29-1,-,TRBJ2-1,CSVADRMDEQFF,TGCAGCGTCGCGGACAGGATGGATGAACAGTTCTTC
TRBD2,TRBV9,-,TRBJ2-3,CASSETSGRATDTQYF,TGTGCCAGCAGCGAGACTAGCGGGAGGGCCACAGATACGCAGTATTTT
-,TRBV15,-,TRBJ2-7,CATSPPGGKAYEQYF,TGTGCCACCAGCCCTCCAGGGGGGAAAGCCTACGAGCAGTACTTC
-,TRBV6-1,few,TRBJ2-7,CAARGGQTYEQYF,TGTGCCGCCCGAGGAGGTCAAACCTACGAGCAGTACTTC
-,TRBV30,-,TRBJ1-1,CAWSPGGTEAFF,TGTGCCTGGAGCCCCGGCGGGACTGAAGCTTTCTTT
TRBD2,TRBV6-6,-,TRBJ2-7,CASSSPGGFYEQYF,TGTGCCAGCAGTTCCCCGGGGGGATTTTACGAGCAGTACTTC
TRBD1,TRBV9,-,TRBJ2-1,CASSQTGVRSFNEQFF,TGTGCCAGCAGCCAAACAGGGGTACGTTCCTTCAATGAGCAGTTCTTC